Following are 25 T cell receptor beta chains from one sample sequenced in a study of breast tumors, draining lymph nodes, adjacent tissues. The lymph nodes were axillary draining lymph nodes from breast cancer patients. TCRdb reanalysed the multiplex PCR reads using MiXCR and keeps one entry per CDR3 protein. The sample carries about 180,000 distinct CDR3 sequences, 30% to 35% recorded once. The sample taken for sequencing was axillary lymph node tissue. Source of these receptors: a female donor with breast cancer. Some clones in this sample may be carry-over from other donors' samples.

This chain joins TRBV10-3 and TRBJ2-3; TRBD2 agrees at 11 bases. The J segment lost 3 bases and the V segment lost 5 bases, leaving 7 bases of the junction unmatched. The CDR3 runs to 16 residues. From germline, CDR1 is ENHRY and CDR2 SYGVKD. The CDR3 DNA sequence: TGTGCCATCAGTCGTGGGATAGCGGGAGGGACAGATACGCAGTATTTT. This encodes CAISRGIAGGTDTQYF.

This clonotype was seen at least ten times. V usage is TRBV7-9 and J usage is TRBJ2-4; 9 positions match TRBD2. The CDR3 is 15 residues long. V gave up 3 bases and J gave up 3 bases; unmatched junction bases: 3. CDR1 is SEHNR, CDR2 FQNEAQ, per germline (reference sequence). CDR3 region: CASSFISGGKNIQYF. CDR3 nucleotides: TGTGCCAGCAGCTTTATTAGCGGGGGCAAAAACATTCAGTACTTC.

This clonotype was counted between two and nine times. A much larger clone is a single base away; this may be a read error. The rearrangement uses TRBV7-8 and TRBJ2-7; the match to TRBD1 covers 9 bases. Germline lookup yields CDR1 SGHVS and CDR2 FQNEAQ. This CDR3 has 14 amino acids. The CDR3 nucleotides are TGTGCCGGCAGCTCCCGGGACAGGGTTTACGAGCAGTACTTC. It yields the protein CAGSSRDRVYEQYF.

This clonotype was counted ten times or more. One junction end disagrees with the germline gene, perhaps due to a read error. The CDR3 DNA follows: TGTGCTAGCAGCTTCTCCGTCGGGACAGGGGCGACCGGGGAGCTGTTTTTT. This gives the protein CASSFSVGTGATGELFF. The V and J genes are TRBV7-7 and TRBJ2-2, with 10 bases identical to TRBD1. The CDR3 has 17 residues. CDR1 is SSHAT and CDR2 is FNYEAQ in the germline V gene (reference sequence).

There are many counts of this clonotype. The gene calls are TRBV6-1 and TRBJ2-5; 7 nucleotides line up with TRBD1. V gave up 5 bases and J gave up 1 base; unmatched junction bases: 1. This CDR3 contains 13 residues. Germline CDR1 MNHNS, CDR2 SASEGT. The CDR3 spells CASSWDSQETQYF. The CDR3 region has the DNA TGTGCCAGCAGTTGGGACAGCCAAGAGACCCAGTACTTC.

The chain combines TRBV4-1 with TRBJ1-1; D is uncertain. Trimming removed 0 bases from V and 4 bases from J, with 15 bases in between. CDR3 size: 16 residues. Germline V gives CDR1 MGHRA, CDR2 YSYEKL. The CDR3 reads CASSQDRGGEGTEAFF. The CDR3 DNA follows: TGCGCCAGCAGCCAAGATAGAGGCGGGGAGGGCACTGAAGCTTTCTTT.

The V gene is TRBV5-1, the J gene TRBJ2-5; D is ambiguous. CDR3 size: 13 residues. Germline V gene sequence: CDR1 SGHRS, CDR2 YFSETQ. The V end was cut by 1 base, the J end by 6 bases, with 10 bases between. CDR3: CASSLTSPKTQYF. The CDR3, as DNA: TGCGCCAGCAGCTTGACGTCACCCAAGACCCAGTACTTC.

This clonotype came up many times. This chain connects TRBV12-3 or TRBV12-4 to TRBJ2-5; no definite D call. With 6 bases removed from V and 0 bases from J, the gap between germline ends came to 5 bases. The CDR3 loop spans 12 amino acids. The DNA for the CDR3 is TGTGCCAGCAGGAGAGACCAAGAGACCCAGTACTTC. Translating it yields CASRRDQETQYF.

This chain uses TRBV20-1 with TRBJ2-7; possibly TRBD2 for D (6 bases). The V gene's germline CDR1 is DFQATT and CDR2 SNEGSKA (reference sequence). CDR3 length: 14 amino acids. V was clipped by 5 bases and J by 2 bases, with 16 bases between them. The chain's CDR3 is CSALGRAGAYEQYF. The CDR3, as DNA: TGCAGTGCTCTCGGACGAGCGGGTGCCTACGAGCAGTACTTC.

This clonotype was observed many times. V and J are TRBV20-1 and TRBJ1-3; D gene ambiguous. Looked up from germline, CDR1 is DFQATT and CDR2 is SNEGSKA (reference sequence). The CDR3 runs to 12 residues. The ends were cut back, 2 bases at V and 0 bases at J, with 2 bases in the middle. CDR3: CSARNSGNTIYF. CDR3 in DNA: TGCAGTGCTAGAAACTCTGGAAACACCATATATTTT.

The J gene is TRBJ2-5, the V gene TRBV7-2; a possible D gene is TRBD1 (5 bases). V lost 5 bases, J lost 2 bases, and 15 bases lay in between. Germline CDR1 reads SGHTA; CDR2 reads FQGNSA. The CDR3 length is 15 residues. The CDR3 bases are TGTGCCAGCAGCCCCCTGGGGCACGAACAAGAGACCCAGTACTTC. Translated: CASSPLGHEQETQYF.

This clonotype was recorded many times. The chain links TRBV3-1 to TRBJ2-7; D tentatively reads TRBD1 or TRBD2 (5 bases each). The CDR3 loop spans 13 amino acids. Trimming removed 2 bases at V and 6 bases at J, with 11 bases between. The germline CDR1 and CDR2 sequences are LGHDT and YNNKEL (reference sequence). CDR3 DNA sequence: TGTGCCAGCAGCCAAAGAGGGGCGGCCGAGCAGTACTTC. This codes for CASSQRGAAEQYF.

This clonotype was counted at least ten times. The V and J genes are TRBV20-1 and TRBJ1-5, with D maybe TRBD1 (6 bases). CDR1 and CDR2 (germline): DFQATT, SNEGSKA (reference sequence). V was clipped by 0 bases and J by 7 bases, with 13 bases between them. CDR3 size: 14 residues. The CDR3 sequence: CSARDLGAGQPQHF. As DNA, the CDR3 is TGCAGTGCTAGAGATTTGGGGGCGGGGCAGCCCCAGCATTTT.

To note about this clonotype: Here the CDR3 omits its conserved ending phenylalanine or tryptophan, so a read error is the likely source. The V gene is TRBV6-1, the J gene TRBJ1-5; possibly TRBD1 for D (5 bases). With 6 bases removed from V and 2 bases from J, the gap between germline ends came to 14 bases. The CDR3 length is 15 residues. Germline V gene data show CDR1 as MNHNS and CDR2 as SASEGT. The CDR3: CASRPTGLGNQPQHS. The CDR3 DNA reads as TGTGCCAGCAGACCAACGGGACTTGGCAATCAGCCCCAGCATTCT.

Turning to this clonotype: A much larger clone lies one base from this, so it may be a read error. This sequence joins TRBV24-1 and TRBJ1-5; TRBD1 agrees at 8 bases. CDR3 length: 16 amino acids. V was clipped by 5 bases and J by 4 bases; unmatched bases: 9. The germline V gene encodes CDR1 KGHDR and CDR2 SFDVKD. Written as DNA, the CDR3 is TGTGCCACCAGTGGTTCTTCAGGGGGCTATAATCAGCCCCAGCATTTT. Translating it yields CATSGSSGGYNQPQHF.

This clonotype showed up just a few times. The gene calls are TRBV6-2 or TRBV6-3 and TRBJ2-1, with 11 bases lining up with TRBD2. From germline, CDR1 is MNHEY and CDR2 SVGEGT. With 0 bases clipped from V and 0 bases from J, the junction kept 10 bases outside the gene matches. The CDR3 runs 20 residues. CDR3 loop: CASSYSLLAGATSSYNEQFF. The CDR3 DNA is TGTGCCAGCAGTTACTCGTTACTAGCGGGGGCGACGAGCTCCTACAATGAGCAGTTCTTC.

On this clonotype: This may come from a read error, since a much larger clone is one base off. The V gene is TRBV6-1, the J gene TRBJ2-7; possibly TRBD1 or TRBD2 for D (6 bases each). The CDR3 is 13 amino acids. Trimming cost V 5 bases and J 5 bases, with 13 bases left between them. The germline V gene has CDR1 MNHNS and CDR2 SASEGT. The CDR3 nucleotides read TGTGCCAGCAGTCGGGGGCCTATTGACGAGCAGTACTTC. It translates to CASSRGPIDEQYF.

V gene TRBV7-9 combines with J gene TRBJ2-3, with 12 bases that match TRBD1. Germline V lookup: CDR1 SEHNR, CDR2 FQNEAQ (reference sequence). J was trimmed by 7 bases and V by 10 bases; bases with no gene match: 12. The CDR3 has 15 residues. Here the CDR3 reads CATNAGDRGLNTQYF. The DNA for the CDR3 is TGTGCCACCAACGCCGGGGACAGGGGGCTGAATACGCAGTATTTT.

In this sample, this clonotype turned up many times. This chain uses TRBV27 with TRBJ1-5; D not resolved. The CDR3 length is 13 residues. V was shortened by 3 bases and J by 3 bases, with 6 bases between the two germline ends. Germline V gene data show CDR1 as MNHEY and CDR2 as SMNVEV (reference sequence). The CDR3 loop is CASSLQHNQPQHF. The CDR3 DNA sequence: TGTGCCAGCAGTTTGCAGCACAATCAGCCCCAGCATTTT.

This clonotype showed up many times. V gene TRBV12-3 or TRBV12-4 combines with J gene TRBJ1-4; D remains unclear. The CDR3 covers 15 residues. The V end was cut by 5 bases, the J end by 0 bases, with 10 bases between. The CDR3 sequence is CASSRVKATNEKLFF. CDR3 bases: TGTGCCAGCAGTAGAGTGAAAGCAACTAATGAAAAACTGTTTTTT.

As concerns this clonotype: A read error may account for a junction end that differs from germline. V is TRBV19 and J is TRBJ1-3; D gene unclear. The CDR3 runs 18 residues. Germline assignment: CDR1 LNHDA and CDR2 SQIVND (reference sequence). Here the CDR3 reads CASSSGNSYRYSGNTTYF. The CDR3 nucleotides are TGTGCCAGTAGCTCCGGGAACAGTTACCGCTACTCTGGAAACACCACATATTTT. Full variable domain (rest looked up from reference TRBV19 and TRBJ1-3): DGGITQSPKYLFRKEGQNVTLSCEQNLNHDAMYWYRQDPGQGLRLIYYSQIVNDFQKGDIAEGYSVSREKKESFPLTVTSAQKNPTAFYLCASSSGNSYRYSGNTTYFGEGSWLTVV.

This chain connects TRBV7-9 to TRBJ1-6, with D unresolved. Trimming pared 2 bases from V and 9 bases from J, leaving 14 bases between. CDR1 and CDR2 (germline): SEHNR, FQNEAQ (reference sequence). The CDR3 is made up of 15 amino acids. Here the CDR3 DNA reads TGTGCCAGCAGCTTACAGAGACAAATGAGTTCACCCCTCCACTTT. This encodes CASSLQRQMSSPLHF.

This clonotype has ten or more counts. This chain connects TRBV6-6 to TRBJ2-7; possible D gene TRBD1, 6 bases. Germline values: CDR1 MNHNY, CDR2 SVGAGI (reference sequence). The CDR3 consists of 14 residues. V gave up 0 bases and J gave up 0 bases, with 6 bases separating them. The CDR3 DNA follows: TGTGCCAGCAGTTACTCGGACAGCTCCTACGAGCAGTACTTC. Its protein product is CASSYSDSSYEQYF.

Comments on this clonotype: A much larger clone differs from this one at a single base, so this may be a read error. The V and J genes are TRBV6-6 and TRBJ2-2; D is perhaps TRBD1 (5 bases). CDR1 is MNHNY, CDR2 SVGAGI, per germline (reference sequence). V dropped 5 bases and J dropped 4 bases, with 11 bases sitting between them. CDR3 length: 14 residues. CDR3 residues: CASSLGAVTGELFF. CDR3 sequence (DNA): TGTGCCAGCAGTCTAGGGGCGGTCACCGGGGAGCTGTTTTTT.

Points on this clonotype: This sequence may be a read error, since a much larger clone differs from it by one base. The chain couples TRBV14 to TRBJ2-1; 8 bases agree with TRBD1. The V gene's germline CDR1 is SGHDN and CDR2 FVKESK. This CDR3 comprises 13 residues. For the CDR3, the DNA is TGTGCCAGCGGACAGGGATCCTGCAATGAGCAGTTCTTC. It codes for CASGQGSCNEQFF.